One T cell receptor beta chain is described in this entry. The authors' processing: Researchers report that nucleated cell counts were estimated from reference gene primer amplification. Sequencing was performed with immunoSEQ multiplex PCR; in TCRdb, only in-frame clones are kept and a portion is missing. V, J and clone size reflect that table, while D and trimming were determined from the DNA. The sample has 90,000 to 110,000 clones, around 82% seen once. This entry belongs to a study of blood T cell repertoires in COVID-19. For the study at large: The samples span acute and convalescent COVID-19 from the United States, Italy and Spain. Sample material is recorded as cDNA or gDNA derived from T cells, B-cell-depleted T cells, or PBMCs.

V lost 0 bases to trimming and J lost 1 base, with 15 bases between them. CDR1 and CDR2 (germline): LGHNA, YSLEER. This CDR3 spans 17 amino acids. Material for sequencing was peripheral blood. This clonotype was obtained from a human donor in a cohort sampled during active or convalescent COVID-19. The rearrangement uses TRBV4-3 and TRBJ1-1; a weak D match, TRBD1 (6 bases). The DNA for the CDR3 is TGCGCCAGCAGCCAAGAACATTGGACAGCTAGGAACACTGAAGCTTTCTTT. This sequence encodes CASSQEHWTARNTEAFF.